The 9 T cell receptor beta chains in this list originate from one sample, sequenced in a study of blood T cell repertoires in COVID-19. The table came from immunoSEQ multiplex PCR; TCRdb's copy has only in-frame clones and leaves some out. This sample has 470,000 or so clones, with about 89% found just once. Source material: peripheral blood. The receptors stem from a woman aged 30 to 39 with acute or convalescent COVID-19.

The CDR3 spells CASSQRRDKRVNEQFF. CDR3 DNA sequence: TGTGCCAGCAGTCAGCGCCGGGACAAGCGAGTCAATGAGCAGTTCTTC. This chain connects TRBV2 to TRBJ2-1; D possibly corresponds to TRBD1 (6 bases). Germline assignment: CDR1 SNHLY and CDR2 FYNNEI. Trimming stripped 5 bases from V and 6 bases from J, with 20 bases between. The CDR3 is 16 residues long.

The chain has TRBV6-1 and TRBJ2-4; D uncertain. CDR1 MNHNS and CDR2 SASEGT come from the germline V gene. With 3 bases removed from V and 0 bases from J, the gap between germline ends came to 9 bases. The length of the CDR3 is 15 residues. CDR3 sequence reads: CASSDPHLAKNIQYF. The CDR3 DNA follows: TGTGCCAGCAGTGACCCCCACTTAGCCAAAAACATTCAGTACTTC.

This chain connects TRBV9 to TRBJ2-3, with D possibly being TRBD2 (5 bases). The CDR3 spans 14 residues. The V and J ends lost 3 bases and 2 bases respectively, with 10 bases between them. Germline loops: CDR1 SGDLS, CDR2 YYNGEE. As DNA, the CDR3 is TGTGCCAGCAGCGGGTCCGGGATCACAGATACGCAGTATTTT. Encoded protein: CASSGSGITDTQYF.

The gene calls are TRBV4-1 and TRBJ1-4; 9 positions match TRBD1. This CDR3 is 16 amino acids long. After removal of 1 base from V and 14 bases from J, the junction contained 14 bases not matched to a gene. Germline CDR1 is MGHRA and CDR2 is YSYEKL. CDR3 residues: CASSQVAVGDRDGLFF. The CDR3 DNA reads TGCGCCAGCAGCCAAGTTGCCGTAGGGGACAGGGACGGGCTGTTTTTT.

DNA for the CDR3: TGTGCCAGCAGCAAAACGGAGACGGCTACGTATGGCTACACCTTC. It codes for CASSKTETATYGYTF. The chain links TRBV27 to TRBJ1-2; D remains unclear. The length of the CDR3 is 15 residues. Germline CDR1 is MNHEY and CDR2 is SMNVEV (reference sequence). Trimming cost V 6 bases and J 5 bases, with 19 bases left between them.

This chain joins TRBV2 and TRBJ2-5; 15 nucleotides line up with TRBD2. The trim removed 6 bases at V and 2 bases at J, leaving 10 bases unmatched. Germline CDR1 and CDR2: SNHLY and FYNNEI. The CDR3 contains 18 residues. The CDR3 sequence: CASSKVGTSGGPQETQYF. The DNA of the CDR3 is TGTGCCAGCAGCAAAGTAGGGACTAGCGGGGGGCCACAAGAGACCCAGTACTTC.

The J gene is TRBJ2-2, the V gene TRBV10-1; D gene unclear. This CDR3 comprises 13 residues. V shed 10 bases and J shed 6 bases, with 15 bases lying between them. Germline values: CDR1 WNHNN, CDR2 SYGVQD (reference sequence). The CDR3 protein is CATSLSVAGELFF. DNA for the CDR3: TGCGCCACCTCTCTCTCCGTCGCCGGGGAGCTGTTTTTT.

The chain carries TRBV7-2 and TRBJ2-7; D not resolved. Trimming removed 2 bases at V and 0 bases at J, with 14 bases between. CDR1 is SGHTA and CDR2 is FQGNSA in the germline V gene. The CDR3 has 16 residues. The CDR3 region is CASSLHSSRDSYEQYF. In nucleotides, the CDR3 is TGTGCCAGCAGCTTACATAGTTCAAGAGACTCCTACGAGCAGTACTTC.

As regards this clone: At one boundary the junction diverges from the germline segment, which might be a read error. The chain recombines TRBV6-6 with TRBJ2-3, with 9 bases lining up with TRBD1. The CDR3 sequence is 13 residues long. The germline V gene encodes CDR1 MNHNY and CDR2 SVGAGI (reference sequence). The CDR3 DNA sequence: TGCGTCGTTAAGGACAGGGGAACAGATACGCAGTATTTT. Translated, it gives CVVKDRGTDTQYF.